These 31 T cell receptor beta chains originate from one sample sequenced in a study of OX40 agonist ivuxolimab in advanced cancers. Measured with immunoSEQ multiplex PCR; TCRdb has only the in-frame clones, and not every one. The sample lists tens of thousands of clones, 84% occurring once. Sequenced material: CD4+ or CD8+ T cells sorted from blood, taken in a trial of the OX40 agonist ivuxolimab. These receptors were taken from an adult with an advanced solid tumor such as melanoma, head and neck, liver or kidney cancer.

V is TRBV7-3 and J is TRBJ2-1; TRBD1 matches 7 bases. This CDR3 is built from 14 residues. Germline CDR1 is SGHTA and CDR2 is FQGTGA. V lost 4 bases, J lost 4 bases, and 4 bases stayed unmatched. CDR3 nucleotides: TGTGCCAGCAGCTCACAGGGACAGTACAATGAGCAGTTCTTC. This encodes CASSSQGQYNEQFF.

The J gene is TRBJ2-6, the V gene TRBV10-2, with 9 bases lining up with TRBD1. This CDR3 spans 16 amino acids. The germline V gene has CDR1 WSHSY and CDR2 SAAADI. V dropped 6 bases and J dropped 0; count of bases not matched to a gene: 3. CDR3 nucleotides: TGCGCCAGCAGCCAGACAGGGGGCTCTGGGGCCAACGTCCTGACTTTC. Protein sequence: CASSQTGGSGANVLTF.

CDR3 in DNA: TGTGCCACCAGCAGAGAGGGACAGGGGAAGAATACGCAGTATTTT. Its protein is CATSREGQGKNTQYF. The chain is built from TRBV15 and TRBJ2-3; TRBD1 matches 10 bases. Germline CDR1 reads LNHNV; CDR2 reads YYDKDF (reference sequence). The CDR3 has 15 residues. Trimming at V came to 0 bases and at J to 7 bases, leaving 4 bases not matched to a gene.

The gene calls are TRBV10-2 and TRBJ2-5; TRBD1 might be the D (6 bases). Germline V gene sequence: CDR1 WSHSY, CDR2 SAAADI. The CDR3 consists of 16 residues. The V gene lost 4 bases and the J gene lost 0 bases, with 15 bases spanning the gap. In DNA form, the CDR3 reads TGCGCCAGCAGTGCCCCGGGACAAATCAACCAAGAGACCCAGTACTTC. Protein sequence: CASSAPGQINQETQYF.

This rearrangement joins TRBV7-3 to TRBJ2-2; 8 bases map to TRBD1. The J segment lost 1 base and the V segment lost 2 bases, leaving 12 bases of the junction unmatched. The CDR3 spans 19 residues. In germline, CDR1 is SGHTA, CDR2 FQGTGA. In nucleotides, the CDR3 is TGTGCCAGCAGCTTACGGGGCGCAGGGGGCTATAGGAACACCGGGGAGCTGTTTTTT. It translates to CASSLRGAGGYRNTGELFF.

A few counts support this clone. The chain carries TRBV7-8 and TRBJ1-2; 7 nucleotides align to TRBD1. The CDR3 has 13 amino acids. Looked up from germline, CDR1 is SGHVS and CDR2 is FQNEAQ. V was pared by 1 base and J by 8 bases, with 4 bases of the junction left unmatched. CDR3: CASSLVRGSGYTF. CDR3 DNA: TGTGCCAGCAGCTTAGTCAGGGGGAGCGGCTACACCTTC.

Of note for this clone: Other DNA sequences in the sample encode the same CDR3. The gene calls are TRBV19 and TRBJ1-2, with 8 positions matching TRBD1. Trimming removed 4 bases from V and 4 bases from J; junction bases left unmatched: 2. Germline assignment: CDR1 LNHDA and CDR2 SQIVND (reference sequence). The CDR3 spans 13 residues. CDR3 region: CASSTGTGYGYTF. CDR3 nucleotide sequence: TGTGCCAGTAGTACAGGGACAGGCTATGGCTACACCTTC.

This sequence joins TRBV7-3 and TRBJ1-4; D not certain. Trimming removed 2 bases from V and 2 bases from J, with 6 bases in between. The germline V gene has CDR1 SGHTA and CDR2 FQGTGA. The CDR3 contains 14 residues. The CDR3 region is CASSLVGTNEKLFF. The CDR3 DNA sequence: TGTGCCAGCAGCTTAGTGGGGACTAATGAAAAACTGTTTTTT.

This clone appeared once. The chain carries TRBV30 and TRBJ1-3, with D unclear. In germline, CDR1 is GTSNPN, CDR2 SVGIG (reference sequence). V lost 2 bases, J lost 0 bases, and 8 bases lay in between. This CDR3 region has 14 residues. The CDR3 loop is CAWSPGVSGNTIYF. CDR3 coding DNA: TGTGCCTGGAGTCCCGGGGTCTCTGGAAACACCATATATTTT.

The chain has TRBV6-5 and TRBJ2-3; D perhaps matches TRBD1 (6 bases). Per germline, CDR1 MNHEY and CDR2 SVGAGI. CDR3 length equals 15 residues. The germline V and J ends were trimmed by 2 bases and 2 bases, with 11 bases remaining between them. The CDR3 bases are TGTGCCAGCAGTTACAGGGGGACAAACACAGATACGCAGTATTTT. This encodes CASSYRGTNTDTQYF.

This chain uses TRBV6-1 with TRBJ1-1, with TRBD1 as a possible D gene (6 bases). The CDR3 extends over 14 amino acids. Trimming pared 5 bases from V and 6 bases from J, leaving 16 bases between. From germline, CDR1 is MNHNS and CDR2 SASEGT. CDR3 nucleotide sequence: TGTGCCAGCAGTTCGCACGGGGGCAGAGCTGAAGCTTTCTTT. Translation gives CASSSHGGRAEAFF.

The V gene is TRBV6-5, the J gene TRBJ1-1; 7 positions agree with TRBD1. After removal of 6 bases from V and 5 bases from J, the junction contained 12 bases not matched to a gene. The CDR3 totals 15 residues. Germline V CDR1 and CDR2: MNHEY, SVGAGI. CDR3 loop: CASRGYRGGQTEAFF. DNA of the CDR3: TGTGCCAGCAGGGGTTACAGGGGCGGTCAAACTGAAGCTTTCTTT.

This chain links TRBV2 with TRBJ2-3; TRBD1 matches at 8 bases. V dropped 7 bases and J dropped 11; count of bases not matched to a gene: 8. The germline V gene encodes CDR1 SNHLY and CDR2 FYNNEI. The CDR3 length is 12 residues. The CDR3 sequence: CASIFRGQGQYF. The CDR3, as DNA: TGTGCCAGCATATTCAGGGGGCAGGGGCAGTATTTT.

Here the CDR3 DNA reads TGTGCCTGGAGTAGGGATGAACGAACGCAGTATTTT. Residues: CAWSRDERTQYF. This sequence joins TRBV30 and TRBJ2-3; D gene ambiguous. The CDR3 contains 12 residues. Trimming stripped 2 bases from V and 9 bases from J, with 12 bases between. Germline loops: CDR1 GTSNPN, CDR2 SVGIG (reference sequence).

The chain is built from TRBV21-1 and TRBJ2-1; TRBD2, the D gene given by the table, was not confirmed from the DNA. TRBV21-1 constitutes a pseudogene. CDR3 length: 17 amino acids. CDR3 protein: CASSKEIRAGAINEQFF. The CDR3 DNA reads TGTGCCAGCAGCAAAGAAATTAGAGCGGGAGCCATCAATGAGCAGTTCTTC.

V and J are TRBV2 and TRBJ1-2; D gene unclear. Germline V CDR1 and CDR2: SNHLY, FYNNEI. The CDR3 totals 16 residues. With 7 bases removed from V and 6 bases from J, the gap between germline ends came to 24 bases. CDR3: CASILNSPKTAHGYTF. As DNA, the CDR3 is TGTGCCAGCATTTTGAACAGCCCCAAAACAGCCCATGGCTACACCTTC.

This clone showed up just a few times. The chain is built from TRBV12-5 and TRBJ1-1; D might be TRBD1 (5 bases). This CDR3 has 13 amino acids. Trimming removed 2 bases at V and 4 bases at J, with 8 bases between. The V gene's germline CDR1 is LGHNT and CDR2 FRNRAP. The CDR3 DNA follows: TGTGCTAGTGGTTTGTTCGGGGGCACTGAAGCTTTCTTT. Translation: CASGLFGGTEAFF.

V and J are TRBV6-5 and TRBJ1-1; D possibly corresponds to TRBD1 (5 bases). This CDR3 has 14 amino acids. Germline CDR1 and CDR2: MNHEY and SVGAGI. V was cut by 6 bases and J by 6 bases, with 17 bases left in between. The CDR3 loop reads CASSLGTGGPEAFF. The CDR3 DNA sequence: TGTGCCAGCAGCCTTGGGACGGGCGGCCCTGAAGCTTTCTTT.

This clone was seen a handful of times. The chain carries TRBV19 and TRBJ1-5; 7 nucleotides align to TRBD1. Germline V gene lookup returns CDR1 LNHDA and CDR2 SQIVND (reference sequence). With 5 bases clipped from V and 4 bases from J, the junction kept 8 bases outside the gene matches. The CDR3 is 15 residues long. CDR3 loop: CASSDRQGPNQPQHF. The DNA for the CDR3 is TGTGCCAGTAGTGATAGACAGGGTCCTAATCAGCCCCAGCATTTT.

V gene TRBV4-2 combines with J gene TRBJ2-1; 7 nucleotides align to TRBD2. Germline lookup yields CDR1 LGHNA and CDR2 YNFKEQ. The CDR3 sequence is 17 residues long. V lost 0 bases to trimming and J lost 0 bases; unmatched junction nucleotides: 5. CDR3 DNA sequence: TGTGCCAGCAGCCAAGAGGCTAGCGGTAGCTCCTACAATGAGCAGTTCTTC. Protein product: CASSQEASGSSYNEQFF.

This clone has only a few counts. The CDR3 bases are TGTGCCAGCAGCGGGGACAGTCAAGAGACCCAGTACTTC. It translates to CASSGDSQETQYF. The chain uses TRBV5-6 and TRBJ2-5; TRBD1 aligns across 7 bases. Germline CDR1 reads SGHDT; CDR2 reads YYEEEE. This CDR3 comprises 13 residues. With V trimmed by 4 bases and J by 2 bases, 2 bases remained unmatched.

The DNA for the CDR3 is TGTGCCAGCAGCTGGGGTCGTCCTACCCTGGATAATTCACCCCTCCACTTT. Protein product: CASSWGRPTLDNSPLHF. The chain is built from TRBV5-8 and TRBJ1-6; unclear D gene. Germline values: CDR1 SGHTS, CDR2 YDEGEE. Deletions cut 3 bases from V and 5 bases from J, with 18 bases between. The CDR3 is made up of 17 amino acids. The full variable domain, rest sourced from reference TRBV5-8 and TRBJ1-6, is EAGVTQSPTHLIKTRGQQATLRCSPISGHTSVYWYQQALGLGLQFLLWYDEGEERNRGNFPPRFSGRQFPNYSSELNVNALELEDSALYLCASSWGRPTLDNSPLHFGNGTRLTVT.

The rearrangement joins TRBV5-1 to TRBJ2-3, with 9 nucleotides matching TRBD1. Germline-derived CDR1 and CDR2 are SGHRS and YFSETQ. J lost 5 bases, V lost 5 bases, and 6 bases had no gene match. The CDR3 is 14 amino acids. The DNA for the CDR3 is TGCGCCAGCAGACCACAGGGGGCGGGAGATACGCAGTATTTT. This translates into CASRPQGAGDTQYF.

The rearrangement links TRBV7-2 to TRBJ2-7; D ambiguous. The germline V gene encodes CDR1 SGHTA and CDR2 FQGNSA. The CDR3 is 12 residues long. Trimming stripped 8 bases from V and 3 bases from J, with 11 bases between. In nucleotides, the CDR3 is TGTGCCAGCCGCGAAGCGAGCTACGAGCAGTACTTC. Amino acid sequence: CASREASYEQYF.

The J gene is TRBJ2-1, the V gene TRBV19; D gene unclear. This CDR3 comprises 13 residues. Trimming removed 3 bases from V and 6 bases from J, with 9 bases in between. Looked up from germline, CDR1 is LNHDA and CDR2 is SQIVND (reference sequence). The DNA for the CDR3 is TGTGCCAGTAGTATCTCCAGCACCAATGAGCAGTTCTTC. The encoded protein is CASSISSTNEQFF.

V usage is TRBV30 and J usage is TRBJ1-2; a possible D gene is TRBD1 (6 bases). Germline lookup yields CDR1 GTSNPN and CDR2 SVGIG (reference sequence). The CDR3 sequence is 15 residues long. Deletions cut 0 bases from V and 4 bases from J, with 15 bases between. In DNA, the CDR3 is TGTGCCTGGAGTGTGGGGGGCCCAGGGGCCTATGGCTACACCTTC. This sequence encodes CAWSVGGPGAYGYTF.

This clone has a handful of counts. The V and J genes are TRBV2 and TRBJ1-4, with no clear D. CDR1 is SNHLY and CDR2 is FYNNEI in the germline V gene. This CDR3 region has 14 residues. V lost 7 bases to trimming and J lost 5 bases, with 14 bases between them. The CDR3 bases are TGTGCCAGCATTAAAGAGACTGGGAATGAAAAACTGTTTTTT. Protein sequence: CASIKETGNEKLFF.

V and J are TRBV5-1 and TRBJ2-5, with 8 positions matching TRBD1. This CDR3 is 15 amino acids long. The germline gives CDR1 SGHRS, CDR2 YFSETQ. The ends lost 5 bases at V and 4 bases at J; junction bases unmatched: 10. CDR3 nucleotides: TGCGCCAGCAGACCGACAGGGGTGGCCACAGAGACCCAGTACTTC. This translates into CASRPTGVATETQYF.

As to this clone: Sequence at one end of the junction differs from germline and may be a read error. The rearrangement uses TRBV6-1 and TRBJ1-4, with D possibly TRBD1 on 6 matching bases. CDR1 MNHNS and CDR2 SASEGT come from the germline V gene. The CDR3 is made up of 18 amino acids. The CDR3 DNA follows: TGTGCCAGCAGTGAACAGGTCCCAGGGGACGTGAAAGCCTATAACTGTCTTTTT. Translating gives CASSEQVPGDVKAYNCLF.

The chain has TRBV6-6 and TRBJ2-4; 10 bases match TRBD1. In germline, CDR1 is MNHNY, CDR2 SVGAGI (reference sequence). The CDR3 runs to 16 residues. The J segment lost 9 bases and the V segment lost 0 bases, leaving 8 bases of the junction unmatched. The CDR3: CASSYSQGQGIAIQYF. CDR3 nucleotide sequence: TGTGCCAGCAGTTACTCCCAGGGACAGGGGATTGCCATTCAGTACTTC.

The rearrangement joins TRBV18 to TRBJ2-2; D gene uncertain. V lost 3 bases and J lost 2, with 16 bases in between. This CDR3 is 17 amino acids long. Looked up from germline, CDR1 is KGHSH and CDR2 is LQKENI. The chain's CDR3 is CASSPTAASLNTGELFF. The CDR3 nucleotides are TGTGCCAGCTCACCTACGGCAGCGAGTCTAAACACCGGGGAGCTGTTTTTT.